The 23 T cell receptor beta chains listed next were all sequenced from one sample in a study of blood T cell repertoires in COVID-19. Here immunoSEQ multiplex PCR was the method, and the copy in TCRdb shows in-frame clones only, minus some. The repertoire holds some 48,000 clones, with 82% as singletons. The specimen sequenced was peripheral blood. All receptors come from a human donor with acute or convalescent COVID-19. The donor label of this sample is uncertain.

The chain recombines TRBV18 with TRBJ2-7; maybe TRBD1 (6 bases). Germline CDR1 and CDR2: KGHSH and LQKENI. The CDR3 totals 16 residues. Trimming took off 4 bases at V and 6 bases at J, with 22 bases between the two ends. This chain's CDR3 is CASSLQVRTEGTEQYF. CDR3 DNA: TGTGCCAGCTCACTACAAGTAAGGACAGAAGGTACCGAGCAGTACTTC.

This sequence joins TRBV28 and TRBJ2-2, with D perhaps TRBD2 (5 bases). Germline loops: CDR1 MDHEN, CDR2 SYDVKM. The V and J ends lost 8 bases and 5 bases respectively, with 9 bases between them. The CDR3 loop spans 12 amino acids. Here the CDR3 DNA reads TGTGCCAGCTATTCGGGGACCGGGGAGCTGTTTTTT. Encoded protein: CASYSGTGELFF.

The chain employs TRBV27 and TRBJ2-7; D might be TRBD1 (5 bases). CDR1 and CDR2 (germline): MNHEY, SMNVEV (reference sequence). Trimming shortened V by 1 base and J by 2 bases, and 12 bases separated the two germline ends. This CDR3 has 15 amino acids. In nucleotides, the CDR3 is TGTGCCAGCAGTTTATGGTCGGACAAGCCCTACGAGCAGTACTTC. Translating it yields CASSLWSDKPYEQYF.

This clone was recorded a few times. This sequence joins TRBV3-1 (or the pseudogene TRBV3-2) and TRBJ1-2; the D gene is possibly TRBD1 (6 bases). The CDR3 consists of 13 residues. V was cut by 3 bases and J by 4 bases, with 9 bases left in between. Per the germline V gene, CDR1 is LGHDT and CDR2 is YNNKEL (reference sequence). The CDR3 region is CASSQTGPYGYTF. CDR3 DNA sequence: TGTGCCAGCAGCCAGACAGGACCCTATGGCTACACCTTC.

The chain links TRBV14 to TRBJ1-2, with 8 positions matching TRBD1. Germline loops: CDR1 SGHDN, CDR2 FVKESK. Losses at the gene ends were 2 bases for V and 6 bases for J; bases not matched to a gene: 8. The CDR3 is made up of 15 amino acids. The CDR3 here is CASSQLDRGSHGYTF. The CDR3 region has the DNA TGTGCCAGCAGCCAACTAGACAGGGGTTCCCATGGCTACACCTTC.

The chain has TRBV7-9 and TRBJ2-1; TRBD2 agrees at 15 bases. Trimming removed 4 bases from V and 2 bases from J; junction bases left unmatched: 6. This CDR3 spans 18 amino acids. Germline loops: CDR1 SEHNR, CDR2 FQNEAQ (reference sequence). CDR3 sequence: CASSSGLAGGGTYNEQFF. CDR3 in DNA: TGTGCCAGCAGCTCGGGACTAGCGGGGGGAGGGACCTACAATGAGCAGTTCTTC. The whole variable domain, filled in from reference TRBV7-9 and TRBJ2-1, reads DTGVSQNPRHKITKRGQNVTFRCDPISEHNRLYWYRQTLGQGPEFLTYFQNEAQLEKSRLLSDRFSAERPKGSFSTLEIQRTEQGDSAMYLCASSSGLAGGGTYNEQFFGPGTRLTVL.

The rearrangement links TRBV5-5 to TRBJ1-2, with D perhaps TRBD1 (5 bases). CDR3 size: 14 residues. Per germline, CDR1 SGHKS and CDR2 YYEKEE (reference sequence). V shed 0 bases and J shed 4 bases, with 10 bases lying between them. CDR3 coding DNA: TGTGCCAGCAGCTTGGCCCCAGGGCCCTATGGCTACACCTTC. Encoded protein: CASSLAPGPYGYTF. The whole variable domain, filled in from reference TRBV5-5 and TRBJ1-2, reads DAGVTQSPTHLIKTRGQQVTLRCSPISGHKSVSWYQQVLGQGPQFIFQYYEKEERGRGNFPDRFSARQFPNYSSELNVNALLLGDSALYLCASSLAPGPYGYTFGSGTRLTVV.

The chain recombines TRBV7-8 with TRBJ1-1; D ambiguous. V lost 1 base and J lost 0, with 9 bases in between. In germline, CDR1 is SGHVS, CDR2 FQNEAQ. CDR3 size: 15 residues. CDR3 bases: TGTGCCAGCAGCTTAGGGGCAGCCTTGAACACTGAAGCTTTCTTT. Translation gives CASSLGAALNTEAFF.

The rearrangement links TRBV27 to TRBJ1-2, with 7 bases aligning to TRBD1. The CDR3 extends over 13 amino acids. The V gene end was trimmed by 5 bases and the J gene end by 7 bases; junction bases not matched to a gene: 7. The germline CDR1 and CDR2 sequences are MNHEY and SMNVEV (reference sequence). DNA for the CDR3: TGTGCCAGCAGTCCACAGGGGCTGGGTGGCTACACCTTC. Encoded protein: CASSPQGLGGYTF.

This chain uses TRBV5-6 with TRBJ1-1; D is unclear. Germline V gene lookup returns CDR1 SGHDT and CDR2 YYEEEE. V lost 5 bases, J lost 5 bases, and 7 bases lay in between. The CDR3 covers 11 residues. The CDR3 reads CASSRQTEAFF. The CDR3 nucleotides read TGTGCCAGCAGTCGACAAACTGAAGCTTTCTTT.

The chain recombines TRBV11-3 with TRBJ2-7; a weak D match, TRBD1 (6 bases). The CDR3 contains 13 residues. Germline values: CDR1 SGHNT, CDR2 YENEEA. V was cut by 4 bases and J by 6 bases, with 13 bases left in between. CDR3 coding DNA: TGTGCCAGCAGCTGGGACACATCTCTCGAGCAGTACTTC. Translation: CASSWDTSLEQYF. Complete variable domain (other parts from reference TRBV11-3 and TRBJ2-7): EAGVVQSPRYKIIEKKQPVAFWCNPISGHNTLYWYLQNLGQGPELLIRYENEEAVDDSQLPKDRFSAERLKGVDSTLKIQPAELGDSAVYLCASSWDTSLEQYFGPGTRLTVT.

This sequence joins TRBV5-8 and TRBJ2-1; 7 bases are shared with TRBD2. V was pared by 0 bases and J by 5 bases, with 11 bases of the junction left unmatched. The CDR3 totals 17 residues. Germline-derived CDR1 and CDR2 are SGHTS and YDEGEE. CDR3 amino acids: CASSLEGGAGVHNEQFF. The CDR3 DNA sequence: TGTGCCAGCAGCTTGGAGGGTGGGGCGGGGGTCCACAATGAGCAGTTCTTC.

The rearrangement joins TRBV25-1 to TRBJ2-7; 10 bases align to TRBD1. This CDR3 has 15 residues. V was clipped by 6 bases and J by 5 bases; unmatched bases: 10. Germline lookup yields CDR1 MGHDK and CDR2 SYGVNS. The chain's CDR3 is CASSQKVTGGHEQYF. The CDR3 DNA reads TGTGCCAGCAGCCAAAAAGTGACAGGGGGCCACGAGCAGTACTTC.

The rearrangement links TRBV7-9 to TRBJ2-5; 7 bases line up with TRBD1. J gave up 5 bases and V 5 bases, and 11 bases lay outside the gene matches. Germline CDR1 SEHNR, CDR2 FQNEAQ (reference sequence). The CDR3 runs to 15 residues. The CDR3 DNA reads as TGTGCCAGCAGCCCCCCGGGACAGCTGACGGAGACCCAGTACTTC. This encodes CASSPPGQLTETQYF.

This clone showed up just a few times. The rearrangement uses TRBV9 and TRBJ1-1; D not resolved. CDR1 is SGDLS, CDR2 YYNGEE, per germline. The V gene lost 0 bases and the J gene lost 5 bases, with 17 bases spanning the gap. The CDR3 extends over 16 amino acids. The chain's CDR3 is CASSVVPTRGETEAFF. The CDR3 DNA sequence: TGTGCCAGCAGCGTAGTCCCGACACGGGGTGAAACTGAAGCTTTCTTT.

This chain links TRBV18 with TRBJ2-1, with 14 bases matching TRBD2. This CDR3 region has 15 residues. Germline V gene sequence: CDR1 KGHSH, CDR2 LQKENI. Losses at the gene ends were 6 bases for V and 8 bases for J; bases not matched to a gene: 6. The CDR3 DNA sequence: TGTGCCAGCTCCCCGACTAGCGGGGGGGCCTATGAGCAGTTCTTC. Amino acids: CASSPTSGGAYEQFF.

The genes are TRBV3-1 (or the pseudogene TRBV3-2) and TRBJ2-1; 9 nucleotides align to TRBD2. Germline trimming cut 3 bases from V and 5 bases from J; bases unmatched to any gene: 5. This CDR3 comprises 15 residues. Germline assignment: CDR1 LGHDT and CDR2 YNNKEL (reference sequence). This CDR3 is CASSQLSGGNNEQFF. Written as DNA, the CDR3 is TGTGCCAGCAGCCAGCTTAGCGGGGGAAACAATGAGCAGTTCTTC.

The V and J genes are TRBV7-8 and TRBJ1-5; D not resolved. V lost 4 bases and J lost 4, with 5 bases in between. This CDR3 has 12 amino acids. Germline assignment: CDR1 SGHVS and CDR2 FQNEAQ. Written as DNA, the CDR3 is TGTGCCAGCAGCTCCGTTAATCAGCCCCAGCATTTT. Protein sequence: CASSSVNQPQHF.

The V call is TRBV2, the J call TRBJ2-5, with 9 positions matching TRBD1. The ends lost 5 bases at V and 5 bases at J; junction bases unmatched: 9. The CDR3 loop spans 15 amino acids. Germline CDR1 is SNHLY and CDR2 is FYNNEI. CDR3 coding DNA: TGTGCCAGCAGTCCCGCCGGGACAGGGTGGGAGACCCAGTACTTC. It yields the protein CASSPAGTGWETQYF.

This chain connects TRBV7-2 to TRBJ2-4, with D hard to call. V was pared by 2 bases and J by 4 bases, with 15 bases between. The CDR3 runs 16 residues. In germline, CDR1 is SGHTA, CDR2 FQGNSA. The CDR3 here is CASSLSVVRSKNIQYF. CDR3 DNA: TGTGCCAGCAGCTTATCGGTGGTACGGTCGAAAAACATTCAGTACTTC.

The chain has TRBV7-9 and TRBJ1-2; the D is unclear. CDR1 and CDR2 from the germline V gene are SEHNR and FQNEAQ (reference sequence). The CDR3 has 13 amino acids. Between the trimmed V and J ends, which lost 3 bases and 7 bases, there was a span of 12 bases. As DNA, the CDR3 is TGTGCCAGCAGCTTGGTGGGCGAATCTGGCTACACCTTC. This sequence encodes CASSLVGESGYTF.

The CDR3 DNA follows: TGTGCCAGCAGTTACTGGCAAGAGACCCAGTACTTC. Amino acids: CASSYWQETQYF. The chain has TRBV2 and TRBJ2-5; the D is unclear. Trimming pared 5 bases from V and 2 bases from J, leaving 6 bases between. The CDR3 is 12 residues long. Germline lookup yields CDR1 SNHLY and CDR2 FYNNEI.

J is TRBJ1-2 and V is TRBV28; tentatively, D is TRBD1 (6 bases). V shed 6 bases and J shed 4 bases, with 21 bases lying between them. The CDR3 extends over 16 amino acids. Germline V CDR1 and CDR2: MDHEN, SYDVKM. Written as DNA, the CDR3 is TGTGCCAGCAGCCCCCTGTTGTCAGGGGCCGCCTATGGCTACACCTTC. It is translated as CASSPLLSGAAYGYTF.